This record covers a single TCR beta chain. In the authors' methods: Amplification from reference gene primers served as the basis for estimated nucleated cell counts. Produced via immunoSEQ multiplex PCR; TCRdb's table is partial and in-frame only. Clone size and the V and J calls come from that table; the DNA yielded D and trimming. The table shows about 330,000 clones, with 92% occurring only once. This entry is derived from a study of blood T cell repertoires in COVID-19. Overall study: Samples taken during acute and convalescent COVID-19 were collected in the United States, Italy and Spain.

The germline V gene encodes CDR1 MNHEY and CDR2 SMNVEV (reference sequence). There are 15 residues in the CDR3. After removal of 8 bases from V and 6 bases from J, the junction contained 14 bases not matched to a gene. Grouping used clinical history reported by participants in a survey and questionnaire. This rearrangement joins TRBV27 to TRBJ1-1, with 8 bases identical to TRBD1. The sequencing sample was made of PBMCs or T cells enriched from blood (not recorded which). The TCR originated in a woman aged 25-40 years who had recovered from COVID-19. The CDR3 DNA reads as TGTGCCAGCCGCCGGACAGGGATCTCTATGGCTGAAGCTTTCTTT. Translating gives CASRRTGISMAEAFF.